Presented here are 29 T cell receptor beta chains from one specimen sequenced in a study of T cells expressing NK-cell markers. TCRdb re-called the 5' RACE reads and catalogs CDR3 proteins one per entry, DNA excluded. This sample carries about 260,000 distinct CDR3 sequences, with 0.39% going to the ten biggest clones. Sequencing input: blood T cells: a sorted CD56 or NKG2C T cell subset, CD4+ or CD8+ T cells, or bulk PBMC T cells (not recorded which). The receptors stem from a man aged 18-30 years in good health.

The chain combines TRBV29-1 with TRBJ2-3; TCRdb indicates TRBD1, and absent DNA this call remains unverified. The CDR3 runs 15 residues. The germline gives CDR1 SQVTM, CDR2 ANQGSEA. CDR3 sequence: CSGSGGTGRTDTQYF.

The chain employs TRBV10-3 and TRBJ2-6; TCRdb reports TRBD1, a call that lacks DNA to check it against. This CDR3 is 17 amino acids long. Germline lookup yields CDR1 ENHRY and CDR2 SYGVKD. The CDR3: CAIAADRSISGANVLTF.

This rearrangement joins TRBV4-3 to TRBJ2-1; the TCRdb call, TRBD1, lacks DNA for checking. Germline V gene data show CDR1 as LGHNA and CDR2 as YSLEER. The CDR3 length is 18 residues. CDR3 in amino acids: CASSQEPVGTGRYNEQFF.

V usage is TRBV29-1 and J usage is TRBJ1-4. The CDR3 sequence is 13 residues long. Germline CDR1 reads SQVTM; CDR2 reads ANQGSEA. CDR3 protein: CSAQNQTNEKLFF.

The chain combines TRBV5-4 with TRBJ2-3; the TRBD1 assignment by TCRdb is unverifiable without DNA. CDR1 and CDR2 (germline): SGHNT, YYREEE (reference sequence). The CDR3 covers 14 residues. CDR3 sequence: CASSPRQGTDTQYF.

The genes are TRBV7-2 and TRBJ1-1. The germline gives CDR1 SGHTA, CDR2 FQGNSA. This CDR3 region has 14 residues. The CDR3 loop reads CASSGQGSNTEAFF.

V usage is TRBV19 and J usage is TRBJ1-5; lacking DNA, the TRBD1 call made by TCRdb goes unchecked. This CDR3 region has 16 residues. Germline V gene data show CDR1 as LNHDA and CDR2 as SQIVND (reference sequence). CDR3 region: CASSIARGGQGWPQHF.

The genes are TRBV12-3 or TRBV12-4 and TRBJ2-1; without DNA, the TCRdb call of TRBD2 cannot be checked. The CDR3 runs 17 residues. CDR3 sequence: CASSWGLMRALKGRQFF.

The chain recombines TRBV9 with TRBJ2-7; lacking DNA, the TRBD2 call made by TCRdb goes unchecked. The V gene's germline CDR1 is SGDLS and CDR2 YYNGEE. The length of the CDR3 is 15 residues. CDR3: CASSLTGTRDYEQYF. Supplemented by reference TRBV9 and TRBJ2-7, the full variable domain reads DSGVTQTPKHLITATGQRVTLRCSPRSGDLSVYWYQQSLDQGLQFLIQYYNGEERAKGNILERFSAQQFPDLHSELNLSSLELGDSALYFCASSLTGTRDYEQYFGPGTRLTVT.

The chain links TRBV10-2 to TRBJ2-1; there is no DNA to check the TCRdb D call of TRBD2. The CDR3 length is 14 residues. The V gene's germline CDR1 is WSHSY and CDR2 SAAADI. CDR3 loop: CASSVAGVGNEQFF.

The CDR3: CAWARDRRSNEQFF. The chain carries TRBV30 and TRBJ2-1; TCRdb selects TRBD1, and the lack of DNA leaves this call unchecked. CDR3 length: 14 residues. CDR1 is GTSNPN, CDR2 SVGIG, per germline (reference sequence).

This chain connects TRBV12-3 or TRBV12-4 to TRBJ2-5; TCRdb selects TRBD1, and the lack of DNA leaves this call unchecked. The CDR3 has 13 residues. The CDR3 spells CASSGQLQETQYF.

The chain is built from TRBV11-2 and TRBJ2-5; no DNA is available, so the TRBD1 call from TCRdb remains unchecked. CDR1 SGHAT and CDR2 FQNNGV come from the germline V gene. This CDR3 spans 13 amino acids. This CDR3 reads CASNRGESETQYF.

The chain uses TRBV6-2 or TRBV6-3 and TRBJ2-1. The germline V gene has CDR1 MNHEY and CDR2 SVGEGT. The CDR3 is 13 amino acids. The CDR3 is CASSYMAAGEQFF.

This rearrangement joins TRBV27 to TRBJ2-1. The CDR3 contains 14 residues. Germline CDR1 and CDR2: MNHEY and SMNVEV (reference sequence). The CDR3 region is CATLKSGSYNEQFF.

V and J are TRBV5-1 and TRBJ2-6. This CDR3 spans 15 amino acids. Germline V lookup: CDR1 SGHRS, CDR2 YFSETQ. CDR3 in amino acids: CASSLTASGANVLTF.

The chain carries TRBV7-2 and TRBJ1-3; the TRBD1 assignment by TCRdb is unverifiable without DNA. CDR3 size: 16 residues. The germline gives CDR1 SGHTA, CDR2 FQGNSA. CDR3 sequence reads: CASSTGTGAIPRPIYF.

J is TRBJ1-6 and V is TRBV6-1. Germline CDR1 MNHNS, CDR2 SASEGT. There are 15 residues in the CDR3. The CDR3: CASSVWLFGNSPLHF.

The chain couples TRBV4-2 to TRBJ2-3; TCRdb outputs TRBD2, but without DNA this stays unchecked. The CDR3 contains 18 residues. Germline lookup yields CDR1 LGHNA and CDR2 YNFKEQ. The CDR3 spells CASSPIWWASESTDTQYF.

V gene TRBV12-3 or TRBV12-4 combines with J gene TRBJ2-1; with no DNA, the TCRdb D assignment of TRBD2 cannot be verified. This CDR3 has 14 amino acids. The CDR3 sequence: CASSPMGRRNEQFF.

CDR3 residues: CASSIVAGGLGTYNEQFF. The V and J genes are TRBV19 and TRBJ2-1; TCRdb's D call of TRBD2 is untestable without DNA. Germline CDR1 is LNHDA and CDR2 is SQIVND (reference sequence). This CDR3 has 18 amino acids. Full variable domain (remainder filled in from reference TRBV19 and TRBJ2-1): DGGITQSPKYLFRKEGQNVTLSCEQNLNHDAMYWYRQDPGQGLRLIYYSQIVNDFQKGDIAEGYSVSREKKESFPLTVTSAQKNPTAFYLCASSIVAGGLGTYNEQFFGPGTRLTVL.

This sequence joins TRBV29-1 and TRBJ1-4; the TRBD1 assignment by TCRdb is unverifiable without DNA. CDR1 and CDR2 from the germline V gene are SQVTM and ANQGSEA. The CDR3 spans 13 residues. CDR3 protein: CSVESRVSEKLFF.

This CDR3 is CSASGREQTDTQYF. The rearrangement links TRBV20-1 to TRBJ2-3; lacking DNA, the TRBD2 call made by TCRdb goes unchecked. The germline V gene has CDR1 DFQATT and CDR2 SNEGSKA (reference sequence). This CDR3 contains 14 residues.

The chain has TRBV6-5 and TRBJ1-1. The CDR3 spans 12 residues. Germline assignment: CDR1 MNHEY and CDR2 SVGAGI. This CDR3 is CASSLLGSKAFF.

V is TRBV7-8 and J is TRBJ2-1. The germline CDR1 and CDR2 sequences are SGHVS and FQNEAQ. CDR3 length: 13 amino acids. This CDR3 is CASSPGTLGEQFF.

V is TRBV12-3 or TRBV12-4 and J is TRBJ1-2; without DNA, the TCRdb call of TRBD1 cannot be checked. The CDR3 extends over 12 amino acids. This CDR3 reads CATAGAAYGYTF.

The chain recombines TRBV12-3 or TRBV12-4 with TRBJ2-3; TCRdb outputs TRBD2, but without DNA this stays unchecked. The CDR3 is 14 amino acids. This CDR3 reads CASSLTGAKNTQYF.

The CDR3 is CASSSVMAADTQYF. V is TRBV4-3 and J is TRBJ2-3. Germline assignment: CDR1 LGHNA and CDR2 YSLEER. The CDR3 totals 14 residues.

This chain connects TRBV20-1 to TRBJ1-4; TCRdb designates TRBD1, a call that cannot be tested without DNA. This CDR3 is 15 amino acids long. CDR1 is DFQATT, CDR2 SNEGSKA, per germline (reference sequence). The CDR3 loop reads CSARDRADGNEKLFF.